This section outlines one T cell receptor (beta chain) sequence together with its context. Its antigen remains unknown. Once RNA had been extracted, it was reverse transcribed into cDNA to act as the sequencing template. Sequencing was performed with immunoSEQ multiplex PCR; in TCRdb, only in-frame clones are kept and a portion is missing. The data contain 110,000 to 150,000 clones, about 60% of them singletons. The data were obtained in a study of CD8+ T cells in alopecia areata. General observations from the study: Scalp sample data also include resident alphabeta T cells from normal skin. Clonality exceeded that of normal scalp in lesional scalp, most notably in alopecia totalis/universalis.

CD4+ and CD8+ T cells were sorted from PBMCs stained for CD3, CD4 and CD8. The V end was cut by 6 bases, the J end by 1 base, with 6 bases between. This CDR3 is built from 12 residues. Germline CDR1 reads MNHEY; CDR2 reads SMNVEV (reference sequence). This sequence originates from a human donor with alopecia areata. This chain links TRBV27 with TRBJ1-1, with no clear D. This sample comprised CD4+ T cells sorted from blood, obtained at week 0. The CDR3 is CASRRTNTEAFF. The CDR3 bases are TGTGCCAGCAGGCGGACGAACACTGAAGCTTTCTTT.